This TCR beta chain was sequenced for a study of regulatory T cells in long-lasting Graves disease. This clonotype was observed many times. Construction of TCR beta libraries relied on iRepertoire HTBI primers and on Arm-PCR targeting CDR3 regions. TCRdb independently ran MiXCR on the multiplex PCR reads; one entry per CDR3 protein. The sample has fewer than 500,000 distinct CDR3 sequences, roughly 15% seen once. As to time point: newly diagnosed GD, antithyroid drugs for less than 3 months. RNA extracted from PBMCs served as the sequencing template. These data are also associated with another study on T cells in Graves' hyperthyroidism and ophthalmopathy. That report adds: Researchers ran a first-round RT-PCR on the TCR CDR3 using the HTBI primer set. Within blood appeared most thyroid clonotypes that had expanded above 0.001.

The clonotype comes from a man aged 35 to 55 with Graves disease. The material was peripheral blood mononuclear cells (PBMCs), obtained at new diagnosis, from a patient treated with antithyroid drugs.

CDR3 sequence reads: CASRGSPKVETQYF. For the CDR3, the DNA is TGTGCCAGCAGGGGCTCCCCGAAGGTAGAGACCCAGTACTTC. The rearrangement links TRBV28 to TRBJ2-5; the D is unclear. The CDR3 has 14 amino acids. The germline V gene has CDR1 MDHEN and CDR2 SYDVKM. Trimming pared 6 bases from V and 4 bases from J, leaving 15 bases between. The complete variable domain, with remaining parts taken from reference TRBV28 and TRBJ2-5, reads DVKVTQSSRYLVKRTGEKVFLECVQDMDHENMFWYRQDPGLGLRLIYFSYDVKMKEKGDIPEGYSVSREKKERFSLILESASTNQTSMYLCASRGSPKVETQYFGPGTRLLVL.